Listed here is a single T cell receptor (beta chain). The antigen it recognizes is unknown. Per-base qualities were not stored, and no clone one base away is much larger. The data belong to a study of OX40 agonist ivuxolimab in advanced cancers. Turning to the overall study: The costimulatory receptor OX40 (CD134) was targeted by ivuxolimab, a fully human IgG2 agonistic monoclonal antibody. Prior anti-PD-1, anti-PD-L1 or anti-CTLA-4 therapy was permitted, and 40% to 50% of dose-escalation patients had received checkpoint inhibitors. Intravenous ivuxolimab was administered to patients every 2 weeks at six dose levels: 0.01, 0.1, 0.3, 1.5, 3 and 10 mg/kg. The point of sequencing TCRbeta in the periphery was to test whether ivuxolimab changed TCR sequence diversity and drove clonal T-cell expansion. Of the 50 or so patients in dose escalation, some 20 had hepatocellular carcinoma, some 15 had melanoma, 9 had renal cell carcinoma and 9 had head and neck cancer. The paper covers the monotherapy dose-escalation part of the phase I ivuxolimab trial, which included N of about 50 patients. Three dose-escalation patients achieved partial responses, one with hepatocellular carcinoma and two with cutaneous melanoma. In the dose-escalation cohort, approximately 82% of patients were male, and the mean age was around 60 years, with a range of 23 to 79. What the work shows at the level of the full study, not this receptor alone: Low levels of normalized T-cell clonal expansion were also seen in some patients who did not respond. At doses of 0.1 to 3.0 mg/kg, clonal expansion of both CD4+ and CD8+ T cells in blood was seen between baseline and week 6. On average, CD8+ T cells showed more expanded clones than CD4+ T cells after ivuxolimab. Which antigens the clonally expanded peripheral T cells were specific for was not determined. In the 0.1-3.0 mg/kg groups, partial responders were among the patients with the lowest normalized peripheral clonal expansion, particularly in CD8+ T cells.

For sequencing of the TCRbeta CDR3 region, genomic DNA was extracted from the sorted cells. The immunoSEQ Assay was used for sequencing of TCRbeta CDR3 regions. The table comes from immuneACCESS by way of TCRdb, which keeps in-frame sequences with V and J called. Part of the clones is missing from these tables; in studies checked, under half for an unresolved V gene and the rest for unknown reasons. The sample table lists around 51,000 clones, about 87% of them with a count of one. About 9.4% of the sample is in the top ten clones. The trial excluded patients who had a history of autoimmune disease or who were on systemic immunosuppression. In every dose cohort, peripheral blood was drawn for TCR sequencing at baseline, cycle 4 day 1, and cycle 7 day 1. The samples were drawn from a first-in-human, open-label, multicenter phase I dose-escalation trial of ivuxolimab. Adults with locally advanced or metastatic head and neck squamous cell, hepatocellular, melanoma or renal cell carcinoma were enrolled in the trial. Before TCR sequencing, CD4+ and CD8+ T cells were separately sorted from peripheral blood.

Trimming leaves V shorter by 5 bases and J shorter by 8 bases, with the junction holding 7 bases beyond the gene matches. CDR1 MNHEY and CDR2 SVGAGI are derived from the germline V gene. Including the terminal cysteine and phenylalanine, the CDR3 comprises 13 residues. The entry retains the CDR3 DNA only, 39 bases that are in frame from base 1. The receptor chain draws on TRBV6-5 and TRBJ1-2, with 8 middle bases fitting TRBD1. Here the sequenced sample was CD4+ or CD8+ T cells sorted from blood, taken in a trial of the OX40 agonist ivuxolimab. The origin of this receptor is an adult with an advanced solid tumor such as melanoma, head and neck, liver or kidney cancer. CDR3 loop: CASSTDRGQGYTF. The sequence in DNA is TGTGCCAGCAGTACCGACAGGGGTCAAGGCTACACCTTC.